This T cell receptor (beta chain) was recorded in a study of Tregs in tolerant kidney transplant recipients. Broader study findings: Biological reproducibility was not directly addressed, but technical replication error appeared minimal.

Worth noting for this clone: The antigen is not known.

In germline, CDR1 is SGHRS, CDR2 YFSETQ. The CDR3 runs 16 residues. Between the trimmed V and J ends, which lost 0 bases and 9 bases, there was a span of 21 bases. Clones were read by immunoSEQ multiplex PCR, and TCRdb kept only the in-frame ones, dropping some. There are about 77,000 clones in the sample; 98% occur only once, and around 0.5% lies in the top ten. Thawed PBMCs were FACS-sorted into unstimulated CD4+CD25+CD127- regulatory T cells, CD4+CD25- non-regulatory cells, CD4 and CD8 cells. The chain has TRBV5-1 and TRBJ1-2; D unclear. The source material was CD4+ T cells from blood, sampled before the transplant. This sequence was found in a human donor who received a combined kidney and bone marrow transplant. The CDR3 sequence is CASSLDVSGGQECYTF. CDR3 in DNA: TGCGCCAGCAGCTTGGACGTCTCGGGCGGGCAAGAATGCTACACCTTC.